This is a list of T cell receptor beta chains from one sample in a study of blood T cell repertoires in COVID-19. Here immunoSEQ multiplex PCR was the method, and the copy in TCRdb shows in-frame clones only, minus some. The table lists around 280,000 clones, around 90% of them singletons. Material: PBMCs or T cells enriched from blood (not recorded which). Source of these receptors: a woman between 35 and 50 years old who had recovered from COVID-19. The CDR3 runs from the conserved cysteine through the conserved F or W. A D gene is named only where the DNA matches it firmly. Where a row states a size, it is once, few, many or the class of an expanded clone; other rows omit it.

v_gene	d_gene	j_gene	abundance	CDR3nt	CDR3aa
TRBV5-1	.	TRBJ1-2	.	TGCGCCAGCAGCATTCGCGGGGCGACGAACTATGGCTACACCTTC	CASSIRGATNYGYTF
TRBV3-1/TRBV3-2	.	TRBJ2-1	.	TGTGCCAGCAGCTGGAAGACAGGTCGCCCCTACAATGAGCAGTTCTTC	CASSWKTGRPYNEQFF
TRBV21-1	.	TRBJ1-3	once	TGTGCCAGCAGCCGCGGGGGGCAGACTGGAAACACCATATATTTT	CASSRGGQTGNTIYF
TRBV15	.	TRBJ1-1	.	TGTGCCACCAGCAGGGGGCAAGGGGGACAAGACACTGAAGCTTTCTTT	CATSRGQGGQDTEAFF
TRBV7-8	TRBD2	TRBJ2-3	.	TGTGCCAGCCAAATCTTAACAGCGGGATCGGGCACAGATACGCAGTATTTT	CASQILTAGSGTDTQYF
TRBV2	TRBD1	TRBJ2-4	few	TGTGCCAGCAGTGATATCGGGACAGCGTCAAACATTCAGTACTTC	CASSDIGTASNIQYF
TRBV27	TRBD1	TRBJ2-2	.	TGTGCCAGCAGTTTATACGTTAACAGGGGAACCGGGGAGCTGTTTTTT	CASSLYVNRGTGELFF
TRBV6-1	.	TRBJ1-4	.	TGTGCCAGCAGTGAGAGGTTTGGGACTAATGAAAAACTGTTTTTT	CASSERFGTNEKLFF
TRBV19	TRBD1	TRBJ2-3	once	TGTGCCAGTAGTCTGAGACAGGGTGGCACAGATACGCAGTATTTT	CASSLRQGGTDTQYF
TRBV5-1	.	TRBJ1-1	.	TGCGCCAGCAGCTCCCCCGAGGCGGGGAACACTGAAGCTTTCTTT	CASSSPEAGNTEAFF
TRBV5-1	TRBD1	TRBJ2-7	.	TGCGCCAGCAGCTTGGGACAGGGCGAGATTTACGAGCAGTACTTC	CASSLGQGEIYEQYF
TRBV7-9	TRBD2	TRBJ2-1	.	TGTGCCAGCAGGGGGGAAGTAGCGGGTTACAATGAGCAGTTCTTC	CASRGEVAGYNEQFF
TRBV27	TRBD1	TRBJ1-2	.	TGTGCCAGCAGTCCAGGGGGTAGTGGCTACACCTTC	CASSPGGSGYTF
TRBV5-4	TRBD1	TRBJ2-3	.	TGTGCCAGCAGCGTCGGACAGGGCACAGATACGCAGTATTTT	CASSVGQGTDTQYF
TRBV15	.	TRBJ1-4	.	TGTGCCACCAGCCCACCCTGGTCGGGGGTCGATGAAAAACTGTTTTTT	CATSPPWSGVDEKLFF
TRBV19	TRBD1	TRBJ1-1	.	TGTGCCAGTATTCTCCAGGGGGCGCGGACTGAAGCTTTCTTT	CASILQGARTEAFF
TRBV14	TRBD1	TRBJ2-7	.	TGTGCCAGCAGTCGGATGTCCGGGACAGGGGGCTCCTACGAGCAGTACTTC	CASSRMSGTGGSYEQYF
TRBV2	.	TRBJ1-5	.	TGTGCCAGCAGTGTAGAGGGGGGGGATCAGCCCCAGCATTTT	CASSVEGGDQPQHF
TRBV5-1	TRBD1	TRBJ1-2	.	TGCGCCAGCAGCCCGGGGACAGGGAACTATGGCTACACCTTC	CASSPGTGNYGYTF
TRBV11-1	TRBD1	TRBJ2-1	.	TGTGCCAGCAATAATCCGGGACAGGGGGCGTTTAAGCAGTTCTTC	CASNNPGQGAFKQFF
TRBV5-5	TRBD1	TRBJ2-7	.	TGTGCCAGCAGCTTTGGACAGGAAACCTCCTACGAGCAGTACTTC	CASSFGQETSYEQYF
TRBV19	TRBD2	TRBJ2-5	.	TGTGCCAGTAGTATGGGACTAGCGGGGGCCACGAAGGGCCAAGAGACCCAGTACTTC	CASSMGLAGATKGQETQYF
TRBV29-1	TRBD1	TRBJ2-7	.	TGCAGCGCCCGGACAGGCCCTTCCTACGAGCAGTACTTC	CSARTGPSYEQYF
TRBV7-2	.	TRBJ2-1	.	TGTGCCAGCAGCTCCCCATACAATGAGCAGTTCTTC	CASSSPYNEQFF
TRBV2	TRBD1	TRBJ2-3	.	TGTGCCAGCAGTGAAGGGACAGGGATTGCAGATACGCAGTATTTT	CASSEGTGIADTQYF
TRBV18	.	TRBJ2-2	.	TGTGCCAGCTCACCCCGGGTAGGCCGGGGCACCGGGGAGCTGTTTTTT	CASSPRVGRGTGELFF
TRBV6-2/TRBV6-3	.	TRBJ2-2	.	TGTGCCAGCAGTTACAGCAACGCGAACACCGGGGAGCTGTTTTTT	CASSYSNANTGELFF
TRBV7-9	TRBD1	TRBJ1-4	.	TGTGCCAGCAGCCTGGACAGGTGGAGGGAAAAACTGTTTTTT	CASSLDRWREKLFF
TRBV5-1	.	TRBJ2-3	.	TGCGCCAGCAGCTTGGCCGGGTCCCCGACCACAGATACGCAGTATTTT	CASSLAGSPTTDTQYF
TRBV7-9	.	TRBJ1-1	.	TGTGCCAGCAGCTTAACAGGTGGAGACACTGAAGCTTTCTTT	CASSLTGGDTEAFF
TRBV19	.	TRBJ2-5	.	TGTGCCAGTAGTATAGGTCGCACGGTGGAGACCCAGTACTTC	CASSIGRTVETQYF
TRBV4-2	.	TRBJ2-2	.	TGTGCCGGCGCAGGGGACACCGGGGAGCTGTTTTTT	CAGAGDTGELFF
TRBV7-2	.	TRBJ1-5	.	TGTGCCAGCAGCTTGTTGACGGGTCAGCCCCAGCATTTT	CASSLLTGQPQHF